These 11 T cell receptor beta chains were all obtained from the same sample, sequenced in a study of cytomegalovirus exposure and HLA in healthy donors. Assay used: immunoSEQ multiplex PCR; TCRdb lists only in-frame clones, some missing. This repertoire shows 70,000 or so clones, around 90% found once; its top ten account for about 3%. Sequencing used PBMCs. The receptors here all came from a man between 18 and 35 years old in good health and CMV-seronegative.

V gene TRBV6-4 combines with J gene TRBJ2-3; the match to TRBD1 covers 11 bases. The CDR3 runs to 18 residues. The ends lost 4 bases at V and 3 bases at J; junction bases unmatched: 12. Germline CDR1 reads MRHNA; CDR2 reads SNTAGT. CDR3: CASSGNARTGGRTDTQYF. The CDR3 DNA follows: TGTGCCAGCAGTGGGAACGCGCGGACAGGGGGCCGAACAGATACGCAGTATTTT.

The chain employs TRBV14 and TRBJ1-2; TRBD1 is a possible D gene (6 bases). Germline loops: CDR1 SGHDN, CDR2 FVKESK. Trimming took 2 bases from V and 3 from J, leaving 13 bases between them. CDR3 length equals 15 residues. CDR3: CASSQFLDRDYGYTF. CDR3 DNA sequence: TGTGCCAGCAGCCAATTTTTGGACAGAGACTATGGCTACACCTTC.

The CDR3 reads CASSRTGGAFTEAFF. The DNA of the CDR3 is TGTGCCAGCAGCCGGACAGGGGGCGCATTCACTGAAGCTTTCTTT. This chain joins TRBV6-5 and TRBJ1-1, with 11 bases identical to TRBD1. V was pared by 6 bases and J by 4 bases, with 7 bases of the junction left unmatched. The CDR3 consists of 15 residues. Germline V lookup: CDR1 MNHEY, CDR2 SVGAGI.

The V and J genes are TRBV5-8 and TRBJ2-7; the D is unclear. Germline assignment: CDR1 SGHTS and CDR2 YDEGEE. The length of the CDR3 is 15 residues. Trimming took off 0 bases at V and 3 bases at J, with 13 bases between the two ends. CDR3 amino acids: CASSLATRKGYEQYF. The CDR3 DNA is TGTGCCAGCAGCTTGGCGACGAGGAAAGGCTACGAGCAGTACTTC.

The chain links TRBV10-3 to TRBJ2-7, with 7 bases that match TRBD1. The CDR3 is 14 amino acids. Per the germline V gene, CDR1 is ENHRY and CDR2 is SYGVKD. V lost 9 bases to trimming and J lost 9 bases; unmatched junction nucleotides: 17. This CDR3 is CAMSSEGAAAWQYF. The CDR3 DNA reads TGTGCCATGAGTTCAGAGGGGGCCGCTGCATGGCAGTACTTC.

This clone is a singleton in its sample. The V and J genes are TRBV11-2 and TRBJ2-2; D might be TRBD2 (7 bases). This CDR3 is built from 14 residues. Trimming cost V 7 bases and J 4 bases, with 13 bases left between them. Germline lookup yields CDR1 SGHAT and CDR2 FQNNGV. The CDR3 DNA sequence: TGTGCCAGCAAAGGGGGGGGTACCACCGGGGAGCTGTTTTTT. It specifies CASKGGGTTGELFF.

V and J are TRBV5-4 and TRBJ2-1; 8 nucleotides align to TRBD1. The junction had 3 bases not matched to a gene; V was cut back by 4 bases and J by 6 bases. This CDR3 contains 13 residues. Per germline, CDR1 SGHNT and CDR2 YYREEE (reference sequence). In nucleotides, the CDR3 is TGTGCCAGCAGCATGGACAGGGTCAATGAGCAGTTCTTC. Encoded protein: CASSMDRVNEQFF. Full variable domain (outside the CDR3, taken from reference TRBV5-4 and TRBJ2-1): ETGVTQSPTHLIKTRGQQVTLRCSSQSGHNTVSWYQQALGQGPQFIFQYYREEENGRGNFPPRFSGLQFPNYSSELNVNALELDDSALYLCASSMDRVNEQFFGPGTRLTVL.

V usage is TRBV10-3 and J usage is TRBJ2-1, with 15 bases matching TRBD2. The trim removed 0 bases at V and 7 bases at J, leaving 7 bases unmatched. The CDR3 runs to 18 residues. CDR1 and CDR2 from the germline V gene are ENHRY and SYGVKD. The CDR3, as DNA: TGTGCCATCAGTGAGTCGACGGGACTAGCGGGAGGAGGGAATGAGCAGTTCTTC. It translates to CAISESTGLAGGGNEQFF.

This chain uses TRBV28 with TRBJ2-1; 9 bases agree with TRBD2. This CDR3 spans 13 amino acids. Germline lookup yields CDR1 MDHEN and CDR2 SYDVKM. The junction had 9 bases not matched to a gene; V was cut back by 11 bases and J by 7 bases. The CDR3: CAGSAAGGNEQFF. In DNA form, the CDR3 reads TGTGCCGGATCCGCCGCGGGAGGGAATGAGCAGTTCTTC.

The CDR3 spells CAYQGATREKLFF. CDR3 nucleotides: TGTGCCTACCAGGGGGCGACTCGTGAAAAACTGTTTTTT. The rearrangement uses TRBV30 and TRBJ1-4; 8 bases fit TRBD1. This CDR3 is built from 13 residues. The V gene's germline CDR1 is GTSNPN and CDR2 SVGIG (reference sequence). V lost 7 bases to trimming and J lost 7 bases; unmatched junction nucleotides: 8.

CDR3 sequence: CASSSPGSGNTIYF. The CDR3 region has the DNA TGTGCCAGCAGCTCCCCCGGCTCTGGAAACACCATATATTTT. The chain links TRBV7-6 to TRBJ1-3, with D unresolved. Trimming took off 4 bases at V and 0 bases at J, with 7 bases between the two ends. Germline lookup yields CDR1 SGHVS and CDR2 FNYEAQ. The CDR3 has 14 residues.